These 19 T cell receptor beta chains came from one sample sequenced in a study of T cells in Graves' hyperthyroidism and ophthalmopathy. From RNA transcripts, TCR beta CDR3 regions were amplified. Carried out on the TCR CDR3, a first-round RT-PCR used the HTBI primer set. MiXCR was run by TCRdb on the multiplex PCR reads, yielding one entry per CDR3 protein. The sample has fewer than 800,000 distinct CDR3 sequences, 16% seen once. Sequencing was performed on blood. These receptors came from a young man with Graves' hyperthyroidism.

This clonotype has more than one count but fewer than ten. This may arise from a read error, as a much more abundant clone is one base away. This chain connects TRBV28 to TRBJ2-5, with 12 bases lining up with TRBD1. CDR1 is MDHEN, CDR2 SYDVKM, per germline. This CDR3 comprises 16 residues. The CDR3 reads CVSSTPGTGGAGTQYF. In nucleotides, the CDR3 is TGTGTCAGCAGTACTCCCGGGACAGGGGGCGCTGGGACCCAGTACTTC.

The chain uses TRBV28 and TRBJ1-5; 7 positions match TRBD1. V was pared by 3 bases and J by 6 bases, with 8 bases of the junction left unmatched. CDR3 length: 15 residues. Germline V gives CDR1 MDHEN, CDR2 SYDVKM. The CDR3 bases are TGTGCCAGCAGTTTCTTAGGGGGCAGGGGTCAGCCCCAGCATTTT. Amino acids: CASSFLGGRGQPQHF. Complete variable domain (other parts from reference TRBV28 and TRBJ1-5): DVKVTQSSRYLVKRTGEKVFLECVQDMDHENMFWYRQDPGLGLRLIYFSYDVKMKEKGDIPEGYSVSREKKERFSLILESASTNQTSMYLCASSFLGGRGQPQHFGDGTRLSIL.

The sample holds many counts of this clonotype. The gene calls are TRBV6-1 and TRBJ1-5, with unresolved D. The germline V gene has CDR1 MNHNS and CDR2 SASEGT. The CDR3 sequence is 14 residues long. The V and J ends lost 4 bases and 6 bases respectively, with 13 bases between them. This CDR3 reads CASSAREISQPQHF. The DNA for the CDR3 is TGTGCCAGCAGTGCAAGGGAGATTAGTCAGCCCCAGCATTTT.

The sample holds many counts of this clonotype. The chain combines TRBV13 with TRBJ2-1; D not resolved. Trimming took 7 bases from V and 0 from J, leaving 10 bases between them. The CDR3 extends over 14 amino acids. CDR1 is PRHDT and CDR2 is FYEKMQ in the germline V gene (reference sequence). The CDR3 loop reads CASTLESSYNEQFF. CDR3 bases: TGTGCCAGCACCCTGGAGAGCTCCTACAATGAGCAGTTCTTC. The variable domain in full, with the rest retrieved from reference TRBV13 and TRBJ2-1, is AAGVIQSPRHLIKEKRETATLKCYPIPRHDTVYWYQQGPGQDPQFLISFYEKMQSDKGSIPDRFSAQQFSDYHSELNMSSLELGDSALYFCASTLESSYNEQFFGPGTRLTVL.

This clonotype was detected ten times or more. The rearrangement joins TRBV28 to TRBJ2-2, with TRBD1 matching 10 bases. The length of the CDR3 is 16 residues. Germline CDR1 reads MDHEN; CDR2 reads SYDVKM. J was trimmed by 5 bases and V by 6 bases; bases with no gene match: 9. DNA of the CDR3: TGTGCCAGCAGCCCGACAGGGGGCGGCTATACCGGGGAGCTGTTTTTT. It yields the protein CASSPTGGGYTGELFF.

The chain employs TRBV7-9 and TRBJ1-5; D unresolved. V lost 4 bases and J 0 bases, leaving 16 bases between the germline ends. Germline lookup yields CDR1 SEHNR and CDR2 FQNEAQ (reference sequence). The CDR3 length is 17 residues. DNA for the CDR3: TGTGCCAGCAGCTCAGGACGGGATGTATTTAGCAATCAGCCCCAGCATTTT. Its protein product is CASSSGRDVFSNQPQHF.

This clonotype was observed at least ten times. The genes are TRBV28 and TRBJ2-5; D not resolved. Trimming left V 6 bases short and J 1 base short, with 9 bases between. The CDR3 contains 13 residues. Germline lookup yields CDR1 MDHEN and CDR2 SYDVKM. CDR3 protein: CASRDDPQETQYF. Here the CDR3 DNA reads TGTGCCAGCAGGGACGACCCCCAAGAGACCCAGTACTTC.

This clonotype was seen at least ten times. This sequence joins TRBV7-2 and TRBJ2-5; D might be TRBD2 (6 bases). The CDR3 is 13 amino acids. CDR1 and CDR2 from the germline V gene are SGHTA and FQGNSA. Trimming left V 6 bases short and J 5 bases short, with 13 bases between. In DNA, the CDR3 is TGTGCCAGCAGTCCGGAGGGTGGGGAGACCCAGTACTTC. Residues: CASSPEGGETQYF.

This clonotype occurred many times. V usage is TRBV20-1 and J usage is TRBJ2-7, with D possibly matching TRBD2 (5 bases). The CDR3 sequence is 13 residues long. Deletions cut 3 bases from V and 5 bases from J, with 14 bases between. CDR1 and CDR2 from the germline V gene are DFQATT and SNEGSKA (reference sequence). CDR3 DNA sequence: TGCAGTGCTAGGCTACTAGGAGGTGACGAGCAGTACTTC. This gives the protein CSARLLGGDEQYF.

The chain has TRBV28 and TRBJ1-5; D uncertain. In germline, CDR1 is MDHEN, CDR2 SYDVKM. The V gene lost 6 bases and the J gene lost 4 bases, with 10 bases spanning the gap. The CDR3 loop spans 13 amino acids. The CDR3 sequence is CASRRRLNQPQHF. The DNA for the CDR3 is TGTGCCAGCAGGAGACGGCTGAATCAGCCCCAGCATTTT.

Only a few counts were recorded for this clonotype. CDR3 nucleotides: TGCAGTGCTAGAGTTTGGAACCGTCCGAACTATGGCTACACCTTC. Translation gives CSARVWNRPNYGYTF. The V call is TRBV20-1, the J call TRBJ1-2; D unclear. This CDR3 has 15 amino acids. Trimming took 1 base from V and 2 from J, leaving 14 bases between them. Germline CDR1 DFQATT, CDR2 SNEGSKA (reference sequence).

The chain has TRBV28 and TRBJ2-2; D gene uncertain. The CDR3 loop spans 18 amino acids. CDR1 and CDR2 (germline): MDHEN, SYDVKM. Trimming left V 5 bases short and J 1 base short, with 20 bases between. CDR3 residues: CASSHDLTPTLNTGELFF. CDR3 sequence (DNA): TGTGCCAGCAGTCATGACTTGACACCCACATTGAACACCGGGGAGCTGTTTTTT.

The chain is built from TRBV7-2 and TRBJ2-1; unclear D gene. The CDR3 length is 12 residues. Germline V gene data show CDR1 as SGHTA and CDR2 as FQGNSA. The ends were cut back, 7 bases at V and 9 bases at J, with 13 bases in the middle. This CDR3 reads CASTVEGTEQFF. CDR3 DNA sequence: TGTGCCAGCACAGTGGAAGGTACTGAGCAGTTCTTC.

This clonotype showed up just a few times. The J gene is TRBJ2-2, the V gene TRBV28, with unresolved D. The CDR3 is 12 residues long. Deletions cut 11 bases from V and 4 bases from J, with 11 bases between. Germline CDR1 MDHEN, CDR2 SYDVKM. CDR3 coding DNA: TGTGCCGGCCGAGACCTCACCGGGGAGCTGTTTTTT. Its protein is CAGRDLTGELFF.

Points on this clonotype: A much larger clonotype is one base distant, so this may be a read error. The chain uses TRBV2 and TRBJ1-4, with a possible D match to TRBD1 (6 bases). This CDR3 has 15 residues. In germline, CDR1 is SNHLY, CDR2 FYNNEI. CDR3 nucleotides: TGTGCCACCTCTGCGCAGGGGACAACTAATGAAGAACTGTTTTTT. Amino acid sequence: CATSAQGTTNEELFF.

In its sample, this clonotype was seen many times. The CDR3 protein is CASSLRFTGELFF. The CDR3 coding sequence is TGTGCCAGCAGTTTAAGATTCACCGGGGAGCTGTTTTTT. The chain employs TRBV6-2 or TRBV6-3 and TRBJ2-2; no definite D call. This CDR3 has 13 amino acids. Germline V gene sequence: CDR1 MNHEY, CDR2 SVGEGT. The V and J ends lost 4 bases and 4 bases respectively, with 7 bases between them.

For this clonotype: A read error may account for a junction end that differs from germline. The chain uses TRBV24-1 and TRBJ2-7; unclear D gene. Per the germline V gene, CDR1 is KGHDR and CDR2 is SFDVKD. CDR3 length: 11 amino acids. The CDR3 sequence: CATSDPYEQYF. In DNA, the CDR3 is TGTGCCACCAGTGACCCCTATGAGCAGTACTTC.

This clonotype was counted many times. This chain links TRBV18 with TRBJ2-1; 12 positions match TRBD2. Germline V gene lookup returns CDR1 KGHSH and CDR2 LQKENI. The trim removed 0 bases at V and 1 base at J, leaving 4 bases unmatched. This CDR3 spans 18 amino acids. In DNA, the CDR3 is TGTGCCAGCTCACCACCACTAGCGGGAGGCCTTTCCTACAATGAGCAGTTCTTC. Translated, it gives CASSPPLAGGLSYNEQFF.

This clonotype has just a few counts. This chain joins TRBV12-3 or TRBV12-4 and TRBJ2-7; D is possibly TRBD2 (6 bases). This CDR3 is built from 14 residues. Trimming cost V 7 bases and J 2 bases, with 15 bases left between them. In DNA, the CDR3 is TGTGCCAGCACCACGGGCGGGATGGCCTACGAGCAGTACTTC. This gives the protein CASTTGGMAYEQYF.